This is a list of T cell receptor beta chains from one sample in a study of blood T cells in healthy people across ages. TCRdb processed the 5' RACE reads anew with MiXCR; each CDR3 protein has one entry. Counted here are roughly 1.5 million distinct CDR3 sequences, approximately 43% occurring once; the ten biggest clones make up just over 4%. The material sequenced was blood. Receptors originate from a woman between 18 and 30 years old in good health. Both conserved end residues are part of each CDR3. The D gene is left open where the match is weak. The size field is filled for only some rows; it gives once, few, many or a size class.

V gene	D gene	clone size	J gene	CDR3 protein	CDR3 DNA
TRBV28	.	.	TRBJ2-1	CASSLLTGQIGDGQFF	TGTGCCAGCAGTTTATTAACGGGACAAATTGGGGATGGGCAGTTCTTC
TRBV29-1	TRBD2	.	TRBJ2-4	CSVTGLAAYEQYF	TGCAGCGTGACCGGACTAGCGGCCTACGAGCAGTACTTT
TRBV24-1	.	.	TRBJ2-5	CATSDPLLDGRQEETQYF	TGTGCCACCAGTGATCCCCTCCTGGACGGGCGACAAGAGGAGACCCAGTACTTC
TRBV9	.	.	TRBJ2-7	CASSAWDRRQDEQYF	TGTGCCAGCAGCGCATGGGACCGAAGACAGGACGAGCAGTACTTC
TRBV29-1	TRBD1	many	TRBJ2-7	CSVVGRQGNYEQYF	TGCAGCGTTGTTGGGAGACAGGGAAACTACGAGCAGTACTTC
TRBV7-2	TRBD2	once	TRBJ2-7	CASSTFGLAGWEQYF	TGTGCCAGCAGCACCTTTGGACTAGCGGGATGGGAGCAGTACTTC
TRBV20-1	TRBD2	few	TRBJ2-3	CSARSSGDTQYF	TGCAGTGCTAGAAGTAGCGGGGATACGCAGTATTTT
TRBV4-1	.	.	TRBJ1-5	CASSQTGKGNQPQHF	TGCGCCAGCAGCCAGACCGGAAAGGGCAATCAGCCCCAGCATTTT
TRBV4-1	.	few	TRBJ1-2	CASSQSDRGVGYGYTF	TGCGCCAGCAGCCAATCCGACAGAGGGGTAGGCTATGGCTACACCTTC
TRBV13	.	.	TRBJ2-3	CASSSMGRTDTQYF	TGTGCCAGCAGCTCCATGGGGAGGACAGATACGCAGTATTTT
TRBV27	.	.	TRBJ2-1	CASSPDSRNEQFF	TGTGCCAGCAGTCCCGACTCGCGGAATGAGCAGTTCTTC
TRBV5-1	TRBD1	.	TRBJ1-1	CASRADRAGTEAFF	TGCGCCAGCAGAGCCGACAGGGCCGGCACTGAAGCTTTCTTT